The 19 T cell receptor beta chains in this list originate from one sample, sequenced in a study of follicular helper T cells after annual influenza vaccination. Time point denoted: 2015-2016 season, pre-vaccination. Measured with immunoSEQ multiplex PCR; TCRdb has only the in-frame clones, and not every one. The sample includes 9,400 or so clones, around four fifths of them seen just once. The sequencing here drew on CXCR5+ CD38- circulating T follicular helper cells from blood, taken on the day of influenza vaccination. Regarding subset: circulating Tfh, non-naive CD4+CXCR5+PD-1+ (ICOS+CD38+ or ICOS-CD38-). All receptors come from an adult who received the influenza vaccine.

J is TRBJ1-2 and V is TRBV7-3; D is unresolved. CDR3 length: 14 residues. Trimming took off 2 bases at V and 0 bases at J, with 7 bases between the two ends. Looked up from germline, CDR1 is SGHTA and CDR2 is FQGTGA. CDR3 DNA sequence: TGTGCCAGCAGCTTACGTCCGGCTAACTATGGCTACACCTTC. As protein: CASSLRPANYGYTF.

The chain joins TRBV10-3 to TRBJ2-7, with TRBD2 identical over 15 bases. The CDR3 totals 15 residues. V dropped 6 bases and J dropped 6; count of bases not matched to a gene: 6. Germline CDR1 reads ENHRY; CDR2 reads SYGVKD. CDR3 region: CAIRDSGLAGGEQYF. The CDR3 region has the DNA TGTGCCATCAGAGACTCGGGACTAGCGGGAGGCGAGCAGTACTTC.

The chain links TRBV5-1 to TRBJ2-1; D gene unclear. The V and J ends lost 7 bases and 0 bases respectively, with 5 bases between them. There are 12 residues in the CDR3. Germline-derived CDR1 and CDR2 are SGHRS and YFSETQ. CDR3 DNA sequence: TGCGCCAGCGGCAGCTCCTACAATGAGCAGTTCTTC. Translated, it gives CASGSSYNEQFF. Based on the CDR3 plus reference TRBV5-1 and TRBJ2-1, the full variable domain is KAGVTQTPRYLIKTRGQQVTLSCSPISGHRSVSWYQQTPGQGLQFLFEYFSETQRNKGNFPGRFSGRQFSNSRSEMNVSTLELGDSALYLCASGSSYNEQFFGPGTRLTVL.

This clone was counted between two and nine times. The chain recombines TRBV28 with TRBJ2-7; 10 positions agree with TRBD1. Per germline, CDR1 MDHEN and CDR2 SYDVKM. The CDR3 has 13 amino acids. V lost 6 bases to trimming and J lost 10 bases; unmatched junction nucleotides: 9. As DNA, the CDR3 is TGTGCCAGCAGGCCCCGGGACAGGGGTCTACAGTACTTC. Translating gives CASRPRDRGLQYF.

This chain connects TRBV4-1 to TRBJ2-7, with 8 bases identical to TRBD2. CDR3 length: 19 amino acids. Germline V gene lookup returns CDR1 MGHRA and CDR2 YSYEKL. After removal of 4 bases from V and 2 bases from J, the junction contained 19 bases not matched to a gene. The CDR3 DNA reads TGCGCCAGCAGCCTTAAATTAGGGGCTAGCGGGTCTCTAACCTACGAGCAGTACTTC. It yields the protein CASSLKLGASGSLTYEQYF.

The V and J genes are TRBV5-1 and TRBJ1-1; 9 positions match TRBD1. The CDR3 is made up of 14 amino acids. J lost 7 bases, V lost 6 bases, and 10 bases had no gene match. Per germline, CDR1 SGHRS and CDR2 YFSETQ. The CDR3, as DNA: TGCGCCAGCAAGGATGTACAGGGGGCAGGTGAAGCTTTCTTT. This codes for CASKDVQGAGEAFF.

The CDR3 sequence is CSVETVSTDTQYF. CDR3 coding DNA: TGCAGCGTTGAAACAGTGAGCACAGATACGCAGTATTTT. This chain links TRBV29-1 with TRBJ2-3; D gene ambiguous. Germline V gene lookup returns CDR1 SQVTM and CDR2 ANQGSEA. This CDR3 has 13 amino acids. Trimming pared 2 bases from V and 0 bases from J, leaving 6 bases between.

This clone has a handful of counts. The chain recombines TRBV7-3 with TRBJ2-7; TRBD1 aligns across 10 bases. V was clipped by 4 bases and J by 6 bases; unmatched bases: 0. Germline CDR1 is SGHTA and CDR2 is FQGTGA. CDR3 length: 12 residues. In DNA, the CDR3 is TGTGCCAGCAGCTGGACAGGGGGCGAGCAGTACTTC. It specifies CASSWTGGEQYF.

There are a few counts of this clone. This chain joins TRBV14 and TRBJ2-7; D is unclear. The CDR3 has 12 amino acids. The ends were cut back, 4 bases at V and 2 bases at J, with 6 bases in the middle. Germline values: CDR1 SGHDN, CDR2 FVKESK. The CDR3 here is CASSPRTYEQYF. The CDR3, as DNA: TGTGCCAGCAGCCCTAGAACCTACGAGCAGTACTTC.

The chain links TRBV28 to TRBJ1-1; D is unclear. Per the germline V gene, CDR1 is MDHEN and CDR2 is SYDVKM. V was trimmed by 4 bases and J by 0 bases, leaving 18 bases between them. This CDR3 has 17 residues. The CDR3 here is CASSSSDSGTMNTEAFF. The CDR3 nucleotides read TGTGCCAGCAGTTCCTCCGATTCCGGAACGATGAACACTGAAGCTTTCTTT.

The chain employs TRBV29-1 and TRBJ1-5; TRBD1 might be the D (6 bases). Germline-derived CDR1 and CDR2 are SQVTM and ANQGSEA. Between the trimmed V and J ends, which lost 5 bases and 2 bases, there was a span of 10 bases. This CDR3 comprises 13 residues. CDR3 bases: TGCAGCGTTTCAGGGGAGGGCAATCAGCCCCAGCATTTT. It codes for CSVSGEGNQPQHF.

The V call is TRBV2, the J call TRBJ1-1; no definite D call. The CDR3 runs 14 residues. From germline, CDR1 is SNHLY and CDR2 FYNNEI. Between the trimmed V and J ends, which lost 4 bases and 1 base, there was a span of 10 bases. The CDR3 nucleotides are TGTGCCAGCAGTGCGGGGTCGGCGAACACTGAAGCTTTCTTT. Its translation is CASSAGSANTEAFF.

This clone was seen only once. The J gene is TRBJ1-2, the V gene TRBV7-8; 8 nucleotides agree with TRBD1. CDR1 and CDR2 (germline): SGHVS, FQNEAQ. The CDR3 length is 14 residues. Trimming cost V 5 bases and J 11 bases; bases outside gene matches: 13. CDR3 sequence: CASSRTGTELLYTF. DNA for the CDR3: TGTGCCAGCAGCCGGACAGGGACCGAGCTGCTTTACACCTTC.

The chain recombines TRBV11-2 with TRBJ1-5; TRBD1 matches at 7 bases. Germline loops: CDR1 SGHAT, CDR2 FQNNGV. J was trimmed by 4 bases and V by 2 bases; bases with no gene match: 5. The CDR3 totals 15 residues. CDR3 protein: CASSLQGGRNQPQHF. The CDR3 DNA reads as TGTGCCAGCAGCTTACAGGGGGGGAGGAATCAGCCCCAGCATTTT.

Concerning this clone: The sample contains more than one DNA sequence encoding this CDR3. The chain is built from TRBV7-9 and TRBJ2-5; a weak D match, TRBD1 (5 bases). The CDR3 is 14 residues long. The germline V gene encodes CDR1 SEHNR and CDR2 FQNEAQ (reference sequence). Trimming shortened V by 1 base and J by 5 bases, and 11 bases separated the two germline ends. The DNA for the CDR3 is TGTGCCAGCAGCTTAGGTGACAGACAGGAGACCCAGTACTTC. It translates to CASSLGDRQETQYF.

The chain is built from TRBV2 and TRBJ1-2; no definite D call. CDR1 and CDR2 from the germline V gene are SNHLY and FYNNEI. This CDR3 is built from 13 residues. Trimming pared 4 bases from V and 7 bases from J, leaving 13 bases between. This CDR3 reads CASSVALSRGYTF. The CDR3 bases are TGTGCCAGCAGTGTGGCGCTTTCGCGTGGCTACACCTTC.

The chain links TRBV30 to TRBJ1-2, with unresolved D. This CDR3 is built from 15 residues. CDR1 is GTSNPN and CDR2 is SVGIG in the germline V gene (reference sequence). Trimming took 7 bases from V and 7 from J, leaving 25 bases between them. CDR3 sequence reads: CASTAGSSMSAGYTF. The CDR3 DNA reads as TGTGCCTCAACCGCGGGGAGCTCTATGTCTGCTGGCTACACCTTC.

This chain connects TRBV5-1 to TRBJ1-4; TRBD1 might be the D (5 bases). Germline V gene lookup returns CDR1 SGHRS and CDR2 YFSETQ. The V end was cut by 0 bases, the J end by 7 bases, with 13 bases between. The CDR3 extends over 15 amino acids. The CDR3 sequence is CASSLAAGRGEKLFF. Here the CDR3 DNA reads TGCGCCAGCAGCTTGGCGGCGGGAAGGGGTGAAAAACTGTTTTTT.

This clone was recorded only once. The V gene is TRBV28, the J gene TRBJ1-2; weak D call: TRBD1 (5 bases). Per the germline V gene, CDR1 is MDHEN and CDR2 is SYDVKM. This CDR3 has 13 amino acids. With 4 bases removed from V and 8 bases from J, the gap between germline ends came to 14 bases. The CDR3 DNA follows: TGTGCCAGCAGTTCCCCCGAAAGGGGAGGCTACACCTTC. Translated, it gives CASSSPERGGYTF.